This T cell receptor (beta chain) was obtained from a study of T cells in Graves' hyperthyroidism and ophthalmopathy. Patients showing uncontrolled infection, other autoimmune disease, pregnancy or lactation were ineligible. Orbital computed tomography and thyroid ultrasound, together with serum TRAb and thyroxine and clinical symptoms, were used for diagnoses. More than 9.5 ml fresh peripheral blood yielded the PBMCs. Amplification targeted TCR beta CDR3 regions from RNA transcripts. HTBI primers were the set used in a first-round RT-PCR of the TCR CDR3. TCRdb re-called the multiplex PCR reads with MiXCR, one entry per CDR3 protein. The sample includes 400,000 to 550,000 distinct CDR3 sequences, roughly 25% seen only once; the top ten take approximately 10%. Overall study results and limits: Blood also carried most thyroid clonotypes expanded above 0.001.

As concerns this clonotype: Its target is unknown.

The sample comprised blood. This TCR was sampled from a woman aged 25 to 39 with Graves' ophthalmopathy.

For the CDR3, the DNA is TGTGCCAGCAGCGTAGGAGGTCGATCCGCTAACTATGGCTACACCTTC. The encoded protein is CASSVGGRSANYGYTF. This chain joins TRBV9 and TRBJ1-2; D uncertain. This CDR3 contains 16 residues. V was pared by 0 bases and J by 0 bases, with 12 bases between. Germline lookup yields CDR1 SGDLS and CDR2 YYNGEE. The full variable domain, its missing parts supplied by reference TRBV9 and TRBJ1-2, is DSGVTQTPKHLITATGQRVTLRCSPRSGDLSVYWYQQSLDQGLQFLIQYYNGEERAKGNILERFSAQQFPDLHSELNLSSLELGDSALYFCASSVGGRSANYGYTFGSGTRLTVV.